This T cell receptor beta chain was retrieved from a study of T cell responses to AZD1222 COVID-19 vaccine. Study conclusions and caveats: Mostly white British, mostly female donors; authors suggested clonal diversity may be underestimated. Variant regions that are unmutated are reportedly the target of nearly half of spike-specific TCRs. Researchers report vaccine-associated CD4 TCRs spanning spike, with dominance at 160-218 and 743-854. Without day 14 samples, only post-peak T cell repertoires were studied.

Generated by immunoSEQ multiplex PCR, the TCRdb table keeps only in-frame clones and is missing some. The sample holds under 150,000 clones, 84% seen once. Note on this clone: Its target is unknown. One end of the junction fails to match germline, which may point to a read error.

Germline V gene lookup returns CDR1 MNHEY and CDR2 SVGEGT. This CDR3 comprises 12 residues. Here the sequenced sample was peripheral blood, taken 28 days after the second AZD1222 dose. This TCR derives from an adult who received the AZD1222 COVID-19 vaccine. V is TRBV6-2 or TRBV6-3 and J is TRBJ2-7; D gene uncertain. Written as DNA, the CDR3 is TGTGCCAGCAGTTACAAGGGCTACGAGCAATACTTC. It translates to CASSYKGYEQYF.